This T cell receptor (beta chain) stems from a study of T cells in Graves' hyperthyroidism and ophthalmopathy. Study observations and caveats: Blood samples included most of the expanded thyroid clonotypes exceeding 0.001.

Ophthalmopathy in the patients scored at least 3 on Clinical Activity Score and at least 4 on NOSPECS grade, lasting under 3 months. The study left out patients who had uncontrolled infection, other autoimmune disease, pregnancy or lactation. 8.5 to 10 ml of fresh peripheral blood supplied the PBMCs. Researchers amplified the TCR beta CDR3 regions from RNA transcripts. The TCR CDR3 was amplified in a first-round RT-PCR using the HTBI primer set. TCRdb re-analysed the multiplex PCR reads in MiXCR, keeping a single row per CDR3 protein. The table lists about 260,000 distinct CDR3 sequences, over 20% of them singletons. Germline V gene sequence: CDR1 KGHSH, CDR2 LQKENI. The CDR3 is 15 residues long. Germline trimming cut 1 base from V and 9 bases from J; bases unmatched to any gene: 10. This clonotype was counted many times. Antigen specificity is unknown.

The receptor was derived from a man aged 25 to 40 with Graves' ophthalmopathy. The sequenced sample consisted of blood. The chain combines TRBV18 with TRBJ2-3, with 7 bases fitting TRBD2. The chain's CDR3 is CASSPQGAGPGTQYF. The CDR3 DNA reads as TGTGCCAGCTCACCACAAGGAGCGGGACCAGGGACGCAGTATTTT.